One sample yielded the 20 T cell receptor beta chains listed below, sequenced in a study of CD8+ T cells in alopecia areata. In each case, RNA was isolated and then reverse transcribed into cDNA as the sequencing template. Method: immunoSEQ multiplex PCR; TCRdb's copy keeps in-frame clones and lacks some. The data show a few hundred thousand clones, less than 45% seen once. As to treatment: oral pan-JAK inhibitor, 5-10 mg twice daily. The specimen comprised CD4+ T cells sorted from blood, sampled between weeks 30 and 35, from a patient treated with tofacitinib. These receptors were obtained from a human donor with alopecia areata.

This clone was seen only a few times. The gene calls are TRBV5-4 and TRBJ2-6; D gene uncertain. V gave up 3 bases and J gave up 1 base, with 17 bases separating them. Germline lookup yields CDR1 SGHNT and CDR2 YYREEE (reference sequence). This CDR3 spans 18 amino acids. The CDR3 DNA reads as TGTGCCAGCAGCTCAGGAAAAAGCAGTGGGTCTGGGGCCAACGTCCTGACTTTC. Amino acid sequence: CASSSGKSSGSGANVLTF. The variable domain in full, completed from reference TRBV5-4 and TRBJ2-6, reads ETGVTQSPTHLIKTRGQQVTLRCSSQSGHNTVSWYQQALGQGPQFIFQYYREEENGRGNFPPRFSGLQFPNYSSELNVNALELDDSALYLCASSSGKSSGSGANVLTFGAGSRLTVL.

This sequence joins TRBV20-1 and TRBJ1-1; D is ambiguous. The V gene's germline CDR1 is DFQATT and CDR2 SNEGSKA (reference sequence). V was shortened by 3 bases and J by 10 bases, with 9 bases between the two germline ends. The CDR3 is 10 residues long. CDR3 in DNA: TGCAGTGCTAGGGGAGGGAGAGCTTTCTTT. Protein sequence: CSARGGRAFF.

The J gene is TRBJ2-2, the V gene TRBV4-1; D gene unclear. Germline V CDR1 and CDR2: MGHRA, YSYEKL. CDR3 length equals 15 residues. V was pared by 0 bases and J by 4 bases, with 9 bases between. The CDR3 region has the DNA TGCGCCAGCAGCCAAGATGGAACTATCACCGGGGAGCTGTTTTTT. This encodes CASSQDGTITGELFF.

This clone appeared a single time. The CDR3 is CASSYQGRSYEQYF. CDR3 in DNA: TGTGCCAGCAGTTACCAGGGGAGGTCCTACGAGCAGTACTTC. This chain links TRBV6-5 with TRBJ2-7; the D gene could be TRBD1 or TRBD2 (6 bases each). CDR1 and CDR2 from the germline V gene are MNHEY and SVGAGI. V was trimmed by 2 bases and J by 1 base, leaving 9 bases between them. The CDR3 contains 14 residues.

Comment on this clone: The junction differs from germline at one of its ends, possibly a read error. J is TRBJ2-2 and V is TRBV7-2; D is unclear. The CDR3 runs to 13 residues. Germline V gene lookup returns CDR1 SGHTA and CDR2 FQGNSA. The CDR3, as DNA: TGTGCCTGCAGCTTAGAATCCACCGGGGAGCTGTTTTTT. Encoded protein: CACSLESTGELFF.

This clone was seen more than once but under ten times. The chain is built from TRBV7-9 and TRBJ1-5; tentative D call: TRBD1 (5 bases). Looked up from germline, CDR1 is SEHNR and CDR2 is FQNEAQ (reference sequence). This CDR3 has 15 amino acids. Trimming pared 7 bases from V and 1 base from J, leaving 14 bases between. CDR3 sequence reads: CASTDQGNSNQPQHF. In nucleotides, the CDR3 is TGTGCCAGCACCGACCAGGGAAACAGCAATCAGCCCCAGCATTTT.

The chain combines TRBV30 with TRBJ1-1; D remains unclear. The CDR3 runs 17 residues. Germline CDR1 is GTSNPN and CDR2 is SVGIG (reference sequence). V lost 1 base and J lost 0, with 18 bases in between. In DNA form, the CDR3 reads TGTGCCTGGAGTGAAACTAGATTGCTCACAATGAACACTGAAGCTTTCTTT. This translates into CAWSETRLLTMNTEAFF.

The sample holds a few counts of this clone. The gene calls are TRBV29-1 and TRBJ2-7; 10 positions match TRBD1. This CDR3 is 14 amino acids long. CDR1 is SQVTM and CDR2 is ANQGSEA in the germline V gene. Trimming took 7 bases from V and 5 from J; bases not matched to a gene: 11. As DNA, the CDR3 is TGCAGCGGAGTAGATACCGGGACAGGGGACGAGCAGTACTTC. This sequence encodes CSGVDTGTGDEQYF.

CDR3 sequence reads: CASREAGSSYNEQFF. For the CDR3, the DNA is TGTGCCAGTAGGGAAGCGGGCAGCTCCTACAATGAGCAGTTCTTC. The chain has TRBV19 and TRBJ2-1; tentative D call: TRBD2 (6 bases). The germline V gene encodes CDR1 LNHDA and CDR2 SQIVND (reference sequence). The CDR3 covers 15 residues. V dropped 6 bases and J dropped 0 bases, with 12 bases sitting between them.

This chain connects TRBV29-1 to TRBJ2-7; the match to TRBD1 covers 8 bases. Germline V CDR1 and CDR2: SQVTM, ANQGSEA. This CDR3 contains 14 residues. Trimming at V came to 8 bases and at J to 6 bases, leaving 15 bases not matched to a gene. The CDR3 region is CSIRGAGGFGEQYF. DNA for the CDR3: TGCAGCATCCGTGGGGCAGGGGGCTTCGGCGAGCAGTACTTC.

This clone was observed a few times. The chain is built from TRBV5-1 and TRBJ2-7; D gene uncertain. CDR1 and CDR2 (germline): SGHRS, YFSETQ. The CDR3 consists of 14 residues. V gave up 3 bases and J gave up 4 bases, with 14 bases separating them. Here the CDR3 DNA reads TGCGCCAGCAGCTCGGCCGGGTTATATTACGAGCAGTACTTC. Translating it yields CASSSAGLYYEQYF. The full variable domain, in which reference TRBV5-1 and TRBJ2-7 provide the parts outside the CDR3, is KAGVTQTPRYLIKTRGQQVTLSCSPISGHRSVSWYQQTPGQGLQFLFEYFSETQRNKGNFPGRFSGRQFSNSRSEMNVSTLELGDSALYLCASSSAGLYYEQYFGPGTRLTVT.

The J gene is TRBJ1-1, the V gene TRBV30; weak D call: TRBD1 (6 bases). CDR3 length: 12 amino acids. Trimming removed 5 bases from V and 1 base from J, with 8 bases in between. Germline CDR1 is GTSNPN and CDR2 is SVGIG (reference sequence). CDR3 DNA sequence: TGTGCCTGGGGGACACAGAACACTGAAGCTTTCTTT. Residues: CAWGTQNTEAFF.

A few counts support this clone. CDR3 DNA: TGTGCCAGCACCGTTAGGGGGGCGAACACTGAAGCTTTCTTT. This encodes CASTVRGANTEAFF. V and J are TRBV6-6 and TRBJ1-1, with D possibly TRBD1 on 6 matching bases. Trimming left V 7 bases short and J 1 base short, with 13 bases between. The CDR3 covers 14 residues. Germline V gene lookup returns CDR1 MNHNY and CDR2 SVGAGI (reference sequence).

The rearrangement links TRBV29-1 to TRBJ2-7, with D tentatively TRBD1 (5 bases). This CDR3 spans 13 amino acids. Germline CDR1 is SQVTM and CDR2 is ANQGSEA. V was shortened by 2 bases and J by 3 bases, with 11 bases between the two germline ends. As DNA, the CDR3 is TGCAGCGTTGAATGGCAGGGCCGCTACGAGCAGTACTTC. Translated: CSVEWQGRYEQYF.

This clone was counted a few times. The genes are TRBV7-2 and TRBJ1-2, with D maybe TRBD1 (6 bases). Trimming removed 2 bases from V and 6 bases from J, with 13 bases in between. The CDR3 sequence is 14 residues long. Germline CDR1 reads SGHTA; CDR2 reads FQGNSA. The CDR3 nucleotides are TGTGCCAGCAGCTTATATACAGGGCAGAATGGCTACACCTTC. Encoded protein: CASSLYTGQNGYTF.

The chain carries TRBV29-1 and TRBJ1-2; tentative D call: TRBD1 (5 bases). Germline assignment: CDR1 SQVTM and CDR2 ANQGSEA. The length of the CDR3 is 16 residues. The ends were cut back, 8 bases at V and 0 bases at J, with 22 bases in the middle. The CDR3 DNA is TGCAGCCCCCGGGGCGGGTCTGAATCCGCTAACTATGGCTACACCTTC. Residues: CSPRGGSESANYGYTF.

This clone has just a few counts. The chain links TRBV2 to TRBJ1-4; no firm D call. Germline V gene data show CDR1 as SNHLY and CDR2 as FYNNEI. V was trimmed by 6 bases and J by 4 bases, leaving 12 bases between them. The CDR3 loop spans 14 amino acids. This CDR3 reads CASRSLGGNEKLFF. CDR3 nucleotide sequence: TGTGCCAGCAGAAGCCTCGGCGGTAATGAAAAACTGTTTTTT.

This rearrangement joins TRBV29-1 to TRBJ2-6, with 8 bases aligning to TRBD1. Trimming at V came to 5 bases and at J to 4 bases, leaving 7 bases not matched to a gene. In germline, CDR1 is SQVTM, CDR2 ANQGSEA. CDR3 length: 15 amino acids. CDR3 coding DNA: TGCAGCGTTCCGGGACAGGCGTACGGGGCCAACGTCCTGACTTTC. Its protein product is CSVPGQAYGANVLTF.

This clone came up a few times. This sequence joins TRBV11-2 and TRBJ2-5; D possibly uses TRBD1 or TRBD2 (6 bases each). V lost 5 bases to trimming and J lost 7 bases, with 14 bases between them. Germline V gene lookup returns CDR1 SGHAT and CDR2 FQNNGV. The CDR3 is 13 residues long. CDR3 residues: CASSPWTGATQYF. The CDR3 bases are TGTGCCAGCAGCCCCTGGACGGGGGCGACCCAGTACTTC. Based on the CDR3 plus reference TRBV11-2 and TRBJ2-5, the full variable domain is EAGVAQSPRYKIIEKRQSVAFWCNPISGHATLYWYQQILGQGPKLLIQFQNNGVVDDSQLPKDRFSAERLKGVDSTLKIQPAKLEDSAVYLCASSPWTGATQYFGPGTRLLVL.

The rearrangement uses TRBV14 and TRBJ2-4; 12 bases map to TRBD1. The CDR3 sequence is 14 residues long. V trimming: 4 bases; J trimming: 9 bases; junction bases outside the gene matches: 4. The germline gives CDR1 SGHDN, CDR2 FVKESK. The DNA of the CDR3 is TGTGCCAGCAGCCGGGACAGGGGGCCCAGCATTCAGTACTTC. This codes for CASSRDRGPSIQYF.